This T cell receptor (beta chain) was documented in a study of identical twins. Whole-study findings and limits: There was more out-of-frame TCR alpha sharing in monozygotic twins than models estimated. In cord blood, abundant beta clonotypes had fewer insertions; memory showed no trend. In zero-insertion analyses, partial confounding could arise from invariant MAIT and iNKT cells.

The CDR3 length is 15 residues. CDR1 is SGDLS, CDR2 YYNGEE, per germline. Between the trimmed V and J ends, which lost 2 bases and 3 bases, there was a span of 12 bases. TCRdb independently ran MiXCR on the 5' RACE reads; one entry per CDR3 protein. The sample holds about 220,000 distinct CDR3 sequences, 7.5% seen once. This clonotype has a handful of counts. As yet, its antigen is unknown. These data also formed part of another study, on yellow fever vaccine responses in identical twins. As reported in that work: On the reported evidence, twins' vaccine T cell responses seemed partly convergent and partly personalized.

This chain connects TRBV9 to TRBJ2-1; maybe TRBD2 (5 bases). This receptor was identified in a woman aged 18-29 years in good health. Sequenced: CD8+ T cells sorted from blood. This CDR3 is CASSVAFRDYNEQFF. The DNA of the CDR3 is TGTGCCAGCAGCGTGGCTTTCCGGGACTACAATGAGCAGTTCTTC. Full variable domain (rest looked up from reference TRBV9 and TRBJ2-1): DSGVTQTPKHLITATGQRVTLRCSPRSGDLSVYWYQQSLDQGLQFLIQYYNGEERAKGNILERFSAQQFPDLHSELNLSSLELGDSALYFCASSVAFRDYNEQFFGPGTRLTVL.